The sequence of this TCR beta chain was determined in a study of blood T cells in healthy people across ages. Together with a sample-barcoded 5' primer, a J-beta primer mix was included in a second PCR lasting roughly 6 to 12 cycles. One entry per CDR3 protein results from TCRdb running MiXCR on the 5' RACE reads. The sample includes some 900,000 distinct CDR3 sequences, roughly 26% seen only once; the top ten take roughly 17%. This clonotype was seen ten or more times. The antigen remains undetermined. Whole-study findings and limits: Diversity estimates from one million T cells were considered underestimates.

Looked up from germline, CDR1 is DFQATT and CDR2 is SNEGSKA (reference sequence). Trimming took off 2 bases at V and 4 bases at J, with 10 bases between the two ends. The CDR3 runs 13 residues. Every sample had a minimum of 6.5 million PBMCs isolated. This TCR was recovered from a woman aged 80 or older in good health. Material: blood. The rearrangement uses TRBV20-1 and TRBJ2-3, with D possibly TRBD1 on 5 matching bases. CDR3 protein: CSARTLGADTQYF. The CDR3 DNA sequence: TGCAGTGCTAGAACCTTAGGGGCAGATACGCAGTATTTT.